Shown below are 24 T cell receptor beta chains from a single sample sequenced in a study of T cell responses to AZD1222 COVID-19 vaccine. Produced via immunoSEQ multiplex PCR; TCRdb's table is partial and in-frame only. The sample consists of 150,000 to 160,000 clones, less than 90% of them appearing once. The input for sequencing was peripheral blood, taken after recovery from COVID-19. Source of these receptors: an adult who had recovered from COVID-19.

V usage is TRBV19 and J usage is TRBJ1-2; 7 nucleotides agree with TRBD1. The CDR3 loop spans 13 amino acids. Germline CDR1 is LNHDA and CDR2 is SQIVND (reference sequence). V lost 6 bases to trimming and J lost 3 bases; unmatched junction nucleotides: 4. As DNA, the CDR3 is TGTGCCAGTAGGAATACAGGGGACTATGGCTACACCTTC. It encodes CASRNTGDYGYTF.

The chain recombines TRBV9 with TRBJ2-5, with D unclear. The V end lost 3 bases, the J end lost 5 bases, and 8 bases lay between the germline ends. Germline V gene sequence: CDR1 SGDLS, CDR2 YYNGEE. The length of the CDR3 is 12 residues. In nucleotides, the CDR3 is TGTGCCAGCAGCGGAGGTCACGAGACCCAGTACTTC. Protein sequence: CASSGGHETQYF.

J is TRBJ1-3 and V is TRBV10-3; D is undetermined. The CDR3 covers 15 residues. Germline values: CDR1 ENHRY, CDR2 SYGVKD. V was shortened by 2 bases and J by 0 bases, with 8 bases between the two germline ends. The DNA of the CDR3 is TGTGCCATCAGTGAGATGGCGGGCTCTGGAAACACCATATATTTT. Its translation: CAISEMAGSGNTIYF.

This clone has a single count. This CDR3 is also generated by other DNA sequences in the sample. The chain has TRBV20-1 and TRBJ2-7, with D perhaps TRBD1 or TRBD2 (5 bases each). V lost 4 bases, J lost 6 bases, and 7 bases lay in between. The V gene's germline CDR1 is DFQATT and CDR2 SNEGSKA (reference sequence). The CDR3 sequence is 10 residues long. The CDR3 sequence: CSAKRGEQYF. The DNA for the CDR3 is TGCAGTGCTAAGAGGGGCGAGCAGTACTTC.

This sequence joins TRBV7-6 and TRBJ2-1, with D maybe TRBD2 (5 bases). V gave up 5 bases and J gave up 1 base, with 12 bases separating them. The CDR3 covers 15 residues. Looked up from germline, CDR1 is SGHVS and CDR2 is FNYEAQ. The CDR3 region has the DNA TGTGCCAGCAGCCTAACGGGGTTATCCTACAATGAGCAGTTCTTC. The encoded protein is CASSLTGLSYNEQFF. Complete variable domain (other parts from reference TRBV7-6 and TRBJ2-1): GAGVSQSPRYKVTKRGQDVALRCDPISGHVSLYWYRQALGQGPEFLTYFNYEAQQDKSGLPNDRFSAERPEGSISTLTIQRTEQRDSAMYRCASSLTGLSYNEQFFGPGTRLTVL.

The chain joins TRBV7-9 to TRBJ1-1; TRBD1 might be the D (5 bases). With 5 bases removed from V and 0 bases from J, the gap between germline ends came to 10 bases. This CDR3 spans 14 amino acids. Germline CDR1 reads SEHNR; CDR2 reads FQNEAQ (reference sequence). This CDR3 reads CASSEGTMNTEAFF. The CDR3 region has the DNA TGTGCCAGCAGCGAGGGGACGATGAACACTGAAGCTTTCTTT. Using reference TRBV7-9 and TRBJ1-1 for the parts outside the CDR3, the full variable domain is DTGVSQNPRHKITKRGQNVTFRCDPISEHNRLYWYRQTLGQGPEFLTYFQNEAQLEKSRLLSDRFSAERPKGSFSTLEIQRTEQGDSAMYLCASSEGTMNTEAFFGQGTRLTVV.

The chain carries TRBV5-4 and TRBJ2-1; 13 nucleotides agree with TRBD2. Germline V lookup: CDR1 SGHNT, CDR2 YYREEE (reference sequence). The CDR3 has 16 amino acids. With V trimmed by 3 bases and J by 7 bases, 7 bases remained unmatched. The CDR3 region is CASSWLLAGGLNEQFF. CDR3 in DNA: TGTGCCAGCAGCTGGTTACTAGCGGGGGGGCTGAATGAGCAGTTCTTC.

CDR3: CASRGRGGSGNTIYF. In DNA, the CDR3 is TGTGCCAGCAGAGGCAGGGGGGGCTCTGGAAACACCATATATTTT. V usage is TRBV28 and J usage is TRBJ1-3; 7 nucleotides agree with TRBD1. Trimming took 6 bases from V and 0 from J; bases not matched to a gene: 5. Germline CDR1 and CDR2: MDHEN and SYDVKM. The CDR3 is made up of 15 amino acids.

CDR3 amino acids: CASSLAEFYGYTF. CDR3 DNA sequence: TGTGCCAGCAGCTTGGCCGAATTCTATGGCTACACCTTC. The chain has TRBV5-4 and TRBJ1-2; D gene uncertain. CDR1 is SGHNT and CDR2 is YYREEE in the germline V gene (reference sequence). Trimming took 0 bases from V and 4 from J, leaving 7 bases between them. The CDR3 has 13 residues.

The chain couples TRBV10-3 to TRBJ1-2; 10 nucleotides align to TRBD1. The CDR3 loop spans 15 amino acids. Germline loops: CDR1 ENHRY, CDR2 SYGVKD. The V and J ends lost 0 bases and 6 bases, in that order; junction bases with no gene match: 4. The DNA of the CDR3 is TGTGCCATCAGTGAGTCGGGACAGGGGAGGAATGGCTACACCTTC. Protein: CAISESGQGRNGYTF.

The rearrangement uses TRBV15 and TRBJ2-5, with TRBD1 matching 9 bases. V gave up 7 bases and J gave up 5 bases; unmatched junction bases: 11. This CDR3 is 15 amino acids long. The V gene's germline CDR1 is LNHNV and CDR2 YYDKDF (reference sequence). CDR3 in DNA: TGTGCCACCACTCGTACAGGGGGCGTAAAGGAGACCCAGTACTTC. It translates to CATTRTGGVKETQYF.

This clone appeared a single time. This chain links TRBV11-2 with TRBJ2-6; D may match TRBD1 or TRBD2 (5 bases each). V was shortened by 6 bases and J by 0 bases, with 6 bases between the two germline ends. Looked up from germline, CDR1 is SGHAT and CDR2 is FQNNGV. This CDR3 region has 14 residues. CDR3 bases: TGTGCCAGCAGGAGGGGCTCTGGGGCCAACGTCCTGACTTTC. Protein sequence: CASRRGSGANVLTF.

CDR3 DNA: TGCAGTGCTAGTATCCCGACAGGGAGAGGCTACACCTTC. Amino acids: CSASIPTGRGYTF. The chain uses TRBV20-1 and TRBJ1-2; 7 bases align to TRBD1. This CDR3 has 13 residues. The germline V gene has CDR1 DFQATT and CDR2 SNEGSKA (reference sequence). The V and J ends lost 3 bases and 8 bases, in that order; junction bases with no gene match: 9.

The sample holds one count of this clone. J is TRBJ2-6 and V is TRBV19; 11 bases line up with TRBD2. The CDR3 is made up of 20 amino acids. V was clipped by 5 bases and J by 1 base; unmatched bases: 13. Germline V gene data show CDR1 as LNHDA and CDR2 as SQIVND (reference sequence). CDR3 in amino acids: CASSPIWALAGVSGANVLTF. CDR3 coding DNA: TGTGCCAGTAGTCCCATATGGGCACTAGCGGGGGTTTCTGGGGCCAACGTCCTGACTTTC.

The chain recombines TRBV3-1 (or the pseudogene TRBV3-2) with TRBJ2-7, with 8 bases that match TRBD1. V trimming: 3 bases; J trimming: 6 bases; junction bases outside the gene matches: 10. Germline V gene data show CDR1 as LGHDT and CDR2 as YNNKEL (reference sequence). The CDR3 is 15 amino acids. The CDR3 loop is CASSHHAGDRGEQYF. CDR3 bases: TGTGCCAGCAGCCATCATGCCGGAGACAGGGGCGAGCAGTACTTC.

This chain connects TRBV18 to TRBJ1-2; D ambiguous. The CDR3 length is 15 residues. Germline-derived CDR1 and CDR2 are KGHSH and LQKENI. V was pared by 3 bases and J by 0 bases, with 11 bases between. The CDR3 DNA reads as TGTGCCAGCTCACCCCCCAGTGTAGCTAACTATGGCTACACCTTC. Translating gives CASSPPSVANYGYTF.

The chain combines TRBV7-9 with TRBJ2-1; a weak D match, TRBD1 (5 bases). The CDR3 is made up of 18 amino acids. Trimming cost V 2 bases and J 0 bases, with 17 bases left between them. CDR1 and CDR2 from the germline V gene are SEHNR and FQNEAQ (reference sequence). The CDR3 DNA sequence: TGTGCCAGCAGCTTACCCCCCCGAGTCCAGGGCTCCTACAATGAGCAGTTCTTC. It codes for CASSLPPRVQGSYNEQFF.

This clone was recorded only once. J is TRBJ1-4 and V is TRBV25-1; D unclear. CDR3 length: 12 amino acids. Germline assignment: CDR1 MGHDK and CDR2 SYGVNS. Deletions cut 5 bases from V and 8 bases from J, with 9 bases between. DNA of the CDR3: TGTGCCAGCAGTCTCGGGAACGAAAAACTGTTTTTT. This gives the protein CASSLGNEKLFF.

This chain links TRBV15 with TRBJ1-2; D is uncertain. The CDR3 sequence is 16 residues long. V was cut by 0 bases and J by 2 bases, with 13 bases left in between. Germline V gene sequence: CDR1 LNHNV, CDR2 YYDKDF (reference sequence). CDR3 loop: CATSRDPTVPNYGYTF. The DNA for the CDR3 is TGTGCCACCAGCAGAGATCCAACAGTACCAAACTATGGCTACACCTTC.

As concerns this clone: A read error may produce the germline difference seen at one junction end. This CDR3 is CASSFDLGAGLASTF. CDR3 coding DNA: TGTGCCAGCAGCTTCGACCTTGGGGCAGGACTAGCGAGTACCTTC. The chain uses TRBV7-2 and TRBJ2-7; 9 positions match TRBD2. The CDR3 contains 15 residues. CDR1 SGHTA and CDR2 FQGNSA come from the germline V gene.

V usage is TRBV6-5 and J usage is TRBJ2-5; the D is unclear. Germline V gene sequence: CDR1 MNHEY, CDR2 SVGAGI. The ends were cut back, 4 bases at V and 0 bases at J, with 6 bases in the middle. The CDR3 covers 13 residues. The CDR3 here is CASSWVYQETQYF. CDR3 nucleotides: TGTGCCAGCAGTTGGGTGTACCAAGAGACCCAGTACTTC.

The chain uses TRBV5-4 and TRBJ2-5, with D perhaps matching TRBD1 (6 bases). The CDR3 spans 14 residues. V shed 1 base and J shed 5 bases, with 12 bases lying between them. Germline V gene sequence: CDR1 SGHNT, CDR2 YYREEE (reference sequence). CDR3 loop: CASSLRAGEETQYF. The DNA of the CDR3 is TGTGCCAGCAGCTTGCGAGCAGGGGAGGAGACCCAGTACTTC. The whole variable domain, filled in from reference TRBV5-4 and TRBJ2-5, reads ETGVTQSPTHLIKTRGQQVTLRCSSQSGHNTVSWYQQALGQGPQFIFQYYREEENGRGNFPPRFSGLQFPNYSSELNVNALELDDSALYLCASSLRAGEETQYFGPGTRLLVL.

This chain connects TRBV4-2 to TRBJ1-2; D call uncertain. This CDR3 contains 16 residues. V lost 0 bases, J lost 4 bases, and 15 bases lay in between. Germline V lookup: CDR1 LGHNA, CDR2 YNFKEQ. In DNA, the CDR3 is TGTGCCAGCAGCCAAGATAGTCGGGGTAGTGTCTATGGCTACACCTTC. It yields the protein CASSQDSRGSVYGYTF.

The rearrangement uses TRBV27 and TRBJ1-2; TRBD1 matches at 7 bases. This CDR3 comprises 16 residues. CDR1 is MNHEY, CDR2 SMNVEV, per germline (reference sequence). Trimming at V came to 0 bases and at J to 5 bases, leaving 9 bases not matched to a gene. The CDR3 region is CASSLSARGAGYGYTF. DNA of the CDR3: TGTGCCAGCAGTTTATCAGCCAGGGGGGCAGGGTATGGCTACACCTTC.